The 8 T cell receptor beta chains given below trace back to one sample, sequenced in a study of T cell responses to AZD1222 COVID-19 vaccine. The method was immunoSEQ multiplex PCR; TCRdb's version includes in-frame clones alone and lacks a portion of them. The profile shows about 94,000 clones, over 75% of them singletons. Here the sequenced sample was peripheral blood, taken on day 0 of AZD1222 vaccination. Source of these receptors: an adult in good health.

This clone is a singleton in its sample. V and J are TRBV6-2 or TRBV6-3 and TRBJ2-6; D call uncertain. V lost 2 bases to trimming and J lost 11 bases, with 7 bases between them. Germline V gene sequence: CDR1 MNHEY, CDR2 SVGEGT. The length of the CDR3 is 12 residues. The CDR3 DNA reads as TGTGCCAGCAGTTACCCCGAGTACGTCCTGACTTTC. Its translation is CASSYPEYVLTF.

This clone occurred a few times. The J gene is TRBJ1-6, the V gene TRBV6-5, with D hard to call. V was trimmed by 10 bases and J by 9 bases, leaving 10 bases between them. Germline CDR1 MNHEY, CDR2 SVGAGI. This CDR3 has 11 amino acids. The CDR3 bases are TGTGCCACTACAAGTACTTCACCCCTCCACTTT. Translating it yields CATTSTSPLHF.

This chain connects TRBV14 to TRBJ2-6; D remains unclear. This CDR3 comprises 15 residues. Deletions cut 1 base from V and 2 bases from J, with 6 bases between. Germline CDR1 and CDR2: SGHDN and FVKESK. CDR3 loop: CASSQVRAGANVLTF. In DNA form, the CDR3 reads TGTGCCAGCAGCCAAGTACGAGCTGGGGCCAACGTCCTGACTTTC.

A single count supports this clone. The V call is TRBV19, the J call TRBJ1-5; 9 bases are a match to TRBD1. J was trimmed by 5 bases and V by 3 bases; bases with no gene match: 5. This CDR3 is built from 15 residues. Germline assignment: CDR1 LNHDA and CDR2 SQIVND (reference sequence). CDR3 loop: CASSIMGQGDQPQHF. The CDR3, as DNA: TGTGCCAGTAGTATCATGGGACAGGGCGATCAGCCCCAGCATTTT.

This chain links TRBV18 with TRBJ2-1; a weak D match, TRBD2 (6 bases). Germline CDR1 KGHSH, CDR2 LQKENI. The germline V and J ends were trimmed by 4 bases and 5 bases, with 21 bases remaining between them. The CDR3 extends over 17 amino acids. CDR3 protein: CASSLGSRTMVHNEQFF. The CDR3 nucleotides read TGTGCCAGCTCACTAGGATCCCGGACTATGGTTCACAATGAGCAGTTCTTC. Combining the CDR3 with reference TRBV18 and TRBJ2-1 gives the whole variable domain NAGVMQNPRHLVRRRGQEARLRCSPMKGHSHVYWYRQLPEEGLKFMVYLQKENIIDESGMPKERFSAEFPKEGPSILRIQQVVRGDSAAYFCASSLGSRTMVHNEQFFGPGTRLTVL.

This chain uses TRBV11-2 with TRBJ1-3; D is ambiguous. CDR3 size: 13 residues. V lost 1 base to trimming and J lost 2 bases, with 3 bases between them. Germline CDR1 is SGHAT and CDR2 is FQNNGV. The CDR3 protein is CASSLGAGNTIYF. In DNA form, the CDR3 reads TGTGCCAGCAGCTTAGGGGCTGGAAACACCATATATTTT.

The chain carries TRBV11-1 and TRBJ1-6, with D maybe TRBD1 (6 bases). This CDR3 spans 14 amino acids. Trimming stripped 3 bases from V and 10 bases from J, with 13 bases between. CDR1 is SGHAT, CDR2 FQDESV, per germline (reference sequence). CDR3: CASSFSRGQSPLHF. CDR3 nucleotide sequence: TGTGCCAGCAGCTTCTCCAGGGGTCAATCACCCCTCCACTTT.

This chain links TRBV11-2 with TRBJ2-7; D unclear. Looked up from germline, CDR1 is SGHAT and CDR2 is FQNNGV. V was shortened by 5 bases and J by 3 bases, with 23 bases between the two germline ends. The CDR3 covers 17 residues. The DNA for the CDR3 is TGTGCCAGCAGCATAGCCGGTCGTCCCCTTCCCAACTACGAGCAGTACTTC. Translating it yields CASSIAGRPLPNYEQYF.